The entry below gives a single T cell receptor beta chain sequence along with its context. Its cognate antigen is unknown. Every patient was untreated before thyroid surgery. Per the authors' pipeline: Clinicopathological groups supplied CDR3 differences that were used to build a distant-metastasis classifier for papillary thyroid cancer. TCRdb reanalyzed the PCR reads via MiXCR. In this record, the V and J calls reflect TCRdb's handling and not the investigators' own analysis. Of about 70,000 clones in the sample, about 17% were seen once. This sample stems from a study of metastatic and nonmetastatic thyroid tumors. The overall study: Both malignant and benign thyroid patients supplied peripheral blood and tumor or nodule tissue samples, across which the repertoires of these patients were then compared. Study findings and constraints: Benign nodules reportedly had significantly lower TCR beta diversity than malignant thyroid tumors in blood and tumor.

The CDR3 totals 13 residues. V trimming: 2 bases; J trimming: 2 bases; junction bases outside the gene matches: 2. From germline, CDR1 is DFQATT and CDR2 SNEGSKA (reference sequence). This sequence originates from a female donor with papillary thyroid cancer or a benign thyroid nodule (not recorded which). Some clones in this sample may be carry-over from other donors' samples. V usage is TRBV20-1 and J usage is TRBJ2-7, with 8 nucleotides matching TRBD2. The sequenced sample consisted of blood. The CDR3 DNA reads as TGCAGTGCTAGACTAGCGGGCACCTACGAGCAGTACTTC. Protein: CSARLAGTYEQYF.